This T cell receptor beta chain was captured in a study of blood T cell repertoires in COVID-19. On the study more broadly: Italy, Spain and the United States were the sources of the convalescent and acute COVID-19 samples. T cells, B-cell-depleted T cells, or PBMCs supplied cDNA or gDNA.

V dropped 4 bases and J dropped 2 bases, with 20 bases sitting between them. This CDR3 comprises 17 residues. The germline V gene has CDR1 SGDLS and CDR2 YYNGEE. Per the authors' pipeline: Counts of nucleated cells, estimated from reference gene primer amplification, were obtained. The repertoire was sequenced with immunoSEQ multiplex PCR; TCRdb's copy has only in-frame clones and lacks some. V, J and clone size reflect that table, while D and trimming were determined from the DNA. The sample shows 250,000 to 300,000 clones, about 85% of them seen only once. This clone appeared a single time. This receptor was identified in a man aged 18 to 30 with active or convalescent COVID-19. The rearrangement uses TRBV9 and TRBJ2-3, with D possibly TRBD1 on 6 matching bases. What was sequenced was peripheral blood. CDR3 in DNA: TGTGCCAGCAGCCTAACTACAGGGCCCGGGTCCACAGATACGCAGTATTTT. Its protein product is CASSLTTGPGSTDTQYF.